This is a list of T cell receptor beta chains from one sample in a study of blood T cell repertoires in COVID-19. TCRdb keeps only in-frame clones here, not all; method: immunoSEQ multiplex PCR. The sample lists 140,000 or so clones, 80% to 85% seen once, with 4% to 5% in the top ten. The sequencing sample was made of peripheral blood. The source of these receptors is a woman older than 75 with acute or convalescent COVID-19. Each CDR3 is given with its conserved first and last residue. Fields, in order: V gene, clone size, D gene, J gene, CDR3 DNA, CDR3 protein. D genes are given only for firm matches. A clone size is listed for some rows: how often the clone was seen (once, few, many), or a class if it is expanded.

TRBV5-1	NA	TRBD1	TRBJ1-6	TGCGCCAGCAGCTTGGCGGGACAGGGTCTCTCACCCCTCCACTTT	CASSLAGQGLSPLHF
TRBV19	once	NA	TRBJ1-5	TGTGCCAGTAGTATAACAGGAGGCAATCAGCCCCAGCATTTT	CASSITGGNQPQHF
TRBV28	NA	TRBD2	TRBJ2-3	TGTGCCAGCAATCTTGGGGCGGGAGGCACAGATACGCAGTATTTT	CASNLGAGGTDTQYF
TRBV28	NA	NA	TRBJ2-7	TGTGCCAGCAGTTTACTGCGACAGGTCCACGAGCAGTACTTC	CASSLLRQVHEQYF
TRBV10-3	NA	TRBD1	TRBJ2-1	TGTGCCATCAGCCCGAGACAGGGGCCCGGCAATGAGCAGTTCTTC	CAISPRQGPGNEQFF
TRBV7-2	NA	TRBD2	TRBJ2-1	TGTGCCAGCAGCACCACTAGCGGGGGGACCTACAATGAGCAGTTCTTC	CASSTTSGGTYNEQFF
TRBV19	NA	NA	TRBJ1-5	TGTGCCAGTAGTATAACACAGAATCAGCCCCAGCATTTT	CASSITQNQPQHF
TRBV2	NA	NA	TRBJ1-5	TGTGCCAGCAGTTACGGGGGGAGTTTTATGGGCAATCAGCCCCAGCATTTT	CASSYGGSFMGNQPQHF
TRBV9	NA	NA	TRBJ1-5	TGTGCCAGACGGGGGGGCAATCAGCCCCAGCATTTT	CARRGGNQPQHF
TRBV3-1/TRBV3-2	few	NA	TRBJ1-1	TGTGCCAGCAGATCGGAGGGATTGAACACTGAAGCTTTCTTT	CASRSEGLNTEAFF
TRBV11-3	NA	TRBD1	TRBJ1-1	TGTGCCAGCAGCCGCGGGACAGACTCTGAAGCTTTCTTT	CASSRGTDSEAFF
TRBV7-3	NA	NA	TRBJ2-3	TGTGCCAGCAGCTCCGGGGGTCGACAGAGTACGCAGTATTTT	CASSSGGRQSTQYF
TRBV27	NA	TRBD1	TRBJ1-2	TGTGCCAGCAGTCCAGGACAGGGCAGGACCTATGGCTACACCTTC	CASSPGQGRTYGYTF
TRBV20-1	NA	NA	TRBJ2-7	TGCAGTGCTAGAGGAGGGAGCGAGCAGTACTTC	CSARGGSEQYF
TRBV14	NA	TRBD1	TRBJ1-1	TGTGCCAGCAGCCGGTACAGGGGAGGAACTGAAGCTTTCTTT	CASSRYRGGTEAFF
TRBV6-1	few	TRBD2	TRBJ2-7	TGTGCCAGCAGCGAAGGACTAGCGGTCTACGAGCAGTACTTC	CASSEGLAVYEQYF
TRBV10-3	NA	TRBD1	TRBJ2-7	TGTGCCACCAGAAGTCCGGGACAGGGCAGGGGCTACGAGCAGTACTTC	CATRSPGQGRGYEQYF
TRBV5-1	few	TRBD2	TRBJ2-3	TGCGCCAGCAGCTTGGCTCCTAGCGGGGGCTTCGATACGCAGTATTTT	CASSLAPSGGFDTQYF
TRBV28	NA	TRBD1	TRBJ1-1	TGTGCCACCCGACAGGGATATGAAGCTTTCTTT	CATRQGYEAFF
TRBV6-2/TRBV6-3	NA	NA	TRBJ1-5	TGTGCCAGCGGTTGGGGGGACCGCAATCAGCCCCAGCATTTT	CASGWGDRNQPQHF
TRBV6-5	once	NA	TRBJ1-1	TGTGCCAGCAGTTACGAGCTTGGCAGACGGGGGGCTGAAGCTTTCTTT	CASSYELGRRGAEAFF
TRBV27	NA	NA	TRBJ2-1	TGTGCCAGCAGTTTGTCAGGAGGGGCCCACTTTTACGAAGGGCAGTTCTTC	CASSLSGGAHFYEGQFF
TRBV15	NA	NA	TRBJ2-1	TGTGCCACGGGGCGGGGCCAGTACAATGAGCAGTTCTTC	CATGRGQYNEQFF
TRBV10-1	few	TRBD1	TRBJ1-2	TGCGCCAGCAGACAGACAGGGTACCGTACTAACTATGGCTACACCTTC	CASRQTGYRTNYGYTF
TRBV19	NA	NA	TRBJ1-1	TGTGCCAGTAGGGCGAGGGCACGTACTGAAGCTTTCTTT	CASRARARTEAFF
TRBV7-9	NA	TRBD2	TRBJ2-7	TGTGCCAGCAGCTTAGTTCTAGCGGGGCTCTACGAGCAGTACTTC	CASSLVLAGLYEQYF
TRBV18	NA	NA	TRBJ1-3	TGTGCCAGCTCAAGCCGCTCTGGAAACACCATATATTTT	CASSSRSGNTIYF
TRBV5-1	NA	TRBD2	TRBJ2-3	TGCGCCAGCAGCGGAACTAGCGGGTCGACAGATACGCAGTATTTT	CASSGTSGSTDTQYF
TRBV7-3	once	NA	TRBJ2-1	TGTGCCAGCAGCTTTTCCGGGAGAAACAATGAGCAGTTCTTC	CASSFSGRNNEQFF
TRBV28	NA	TRBD2	TRBJ2-5	TGTGCCAGCAGTGGGGCGGGGGACTTCCAAGAGACCCAGTACTTC	CASSGAGDFQETQYF
TRBV11-3	NA	TRBD2	TRBJ2-1	TGTGCCAGCAGCCTCGGGGGGGTCTCCTACAATGAGCAGTTCTTC	CASSLGGVSYNEQFF
TRBV6-6	few	TRBD1	TRBJ1-1	TGTGCCAGCAGTCAAGGACAGGCCACTGAAGCTTTCTTT	CASSQGQATEAFF
TRBV11-2	NA	TRBD1	TRBJ2-7	TGTGCCAGCAGGTCTGGACAGGGTGATCCCTACGAGCAGTACTTC	CASRSGQGDPYEQYF
TRBV19	NA	NA	TRBJ2-3	TGTGCCAGTAGTTCCACTCTAGGTCCCGGAGATACGCAGTATTTT	CASSSTLGPGDTQYF
TRBV5-1	NA	TRBD2	TRBJ2-5	TGCGCCAGCAGCTTGGGGTCCCGGACTAGCGGGAGCGGGAAGCCCAGGACCCAGTACTTC	CASSLGSRTSGSGKPRTQYF
TRBV7-2	NA	TRBD2	TRBJ2-3	TGTGCCAGCAGCTCTCCGGGACTAGCGGGGGGACGCACAGATACGCAGTATTTT	CASSSPGLAGGRTDTQYF
TRBV3-1/TRBV3-2	NA	NA	TRBJ2-3	TGTGCCAGCAGCCAAGTTCCCGGGACTGGGACAGAGTATTTT	CASSQVPGTGTEYF
TRBV27	NA	TRBD2	TRBJ2-1	TGTGCCAGCAGTCCCAGACTAGCGGGAGGGCCTGGAGGTGAGCAGTTCTTC	CASSPRLAGGPGGEQFF
TRBV30	NA	TRBD2	TRBJ2-2	TGTGCCTGGAGTGTACTGCTAGCGGGGGACACCGGGGAGCTGTTTTTT	CAWSVLLAGDTGELFF
TRBV7-8	NA	TRBD2	TRBJ2-1	TGTGCCAGCAGCTTAGCGGGCGGGAGAAGGAACGAGCAGTTCTTC	CASSLAGGRRNEQFF
TRBV6-5	NA	NA	TRBJ1-2	TGTGCCAGCAAAGAAGGCGGCCTTAACTATGGCTACACCTTC	CASKEGGLNYGYTF
TRBV10-2	NA	NA	TRBJ2-3	TGCGCCAGCAGTGATGCAACAGCGGCTCCCACAGATACGCAGTATTTT	CASSDATAAPTDTQYF
TRBV12-3/TRBV12-4	NA	TRBD2	TRBJ2-7	TGTGCCAGCAAGGCGGGAGAACCCTACGAGCAGTACTTC	CASKAGEPYEQYF
TRBV19	NA	NA	TRBJ1-2	TGTGCCAGTAGTATTCGACAGAACATGATCTCTAACTATGGCTACACCTTC	CASSIRQNMISNYGYTF
TRBV27	NA	NA	TRBJ2-1	TGTGCCAGCGCTGTTCTGGACAGTCCTGCCTACAATGAGCAGTTCTTC	CASAVLDSPAYNEQFF
TRBV10-3	NA	NA	TRBJ2-7	TGTGCCATCAGCCCCTCTACGGGAGTAAAAGAGCAGTACTTC	CAISPSTGVKEQYF
TRBV29-1	NA	NA	TRBJ2-1	TGCAGCGTTGATGACTCGGCGAGCTCGGGCAATGAGCAGTTCTTC	CSVDDSASSGNEQFF
TRBV20-1	NA	NA	TRBJ2-3	TGCAGTGCTACTCGCACAGATACGCAGTATTTT	CSATRTDTQYF
TRBV15	NA	NA	TRBJ2-5	TGTGCCACCAGCAGGAGTAGAGGGCTCGGAGAGACCCAGTACTTC	CATSRSRGLGETQYF
TRBV11-2	few	NA	TRBJ1-5	TGTGCCAGCAGCTTAGGATCCCGGGAAGGGCAGCCCCAGCATTTT	CASSLGSREGQPQHF
TRBV6-2/TRBV6-3	NA	NA	TRBJ1-2	TGTGCCAGCAGTTACTCAACAGGGTATGGCTACACCTTC	CASSYSTGYGYTF
TRBV6-2/TRBV6-3	NA	TRBD2	TRBJ2-5	TGTGCCAGCAGTCCGCGGACTAGCGGCCACCAAGAGACCCAGTACTTC	CASSPRTSGHQETQYF
TRBV19	NA	TRBD1	TRBJ2-7	TGTGCCAGTAGTCCCCGGGACAGAGCCTACGAGCAGTACTTC	CASSPRDRAYEQYF
TRBV15	NA	NA	TRBJ2-7	TGTGCCACCAGCAGTTCCGGTGATAGCGGCTACGAGCAGTACTTC	CATSSSGDSGYEQYF